The 21 T cell receptor beta chains given below trace back to one sample, sequenced in a study of T-cell reconstitution after alpha-beta-depleted transplantation in children. Preparation of the TCRbeta library was carried out with unique molecular identifiers. One entry per CDR3 protein, called by TCRdb with MiXCR from the PCR reads. The repertoire includes over 150,000 distinct CDR3 sequences, approximately 6.8% of them detected once, and about 3% sits in the top ten. The sequences come from PBMCs from the stem cell graft donor, collected from the stem cell graft. These receptor sequences come from a human donor who donated a stem cell graft to a child with Wiskott-Aldrich syndrome.

Turning to this clonotype: A much more abundant neighbour one base away suggests this may be a read error. The genes are TRBV18 and TRBJ2-1, with a possible D match to TRBD1 (6 bases). Germline CDR1 KGHSH, CDR2 LQKENI. The CDR3 totals 15 residues. The ends were cut back, 3 bases at V and 10 bases at J, with 19 bases in the middle. CDR3 nucleotide sequence: TGTGCCAGCTCACCTACGCACCAGGGGTTTACGGAGCAGTTCTTC. This gives the protein CASSPTHQGFTEQFF.

This clonotype was seen ten or more times. The chain is built from TRBV4-1 and TRBJ1-1, with a weak D call TRBD1 (5 bases). The CDR3 is 15 amino acids. Deletions cut 0 bases from V and 1 base from J, with 9 bases between. Germline V gives CDR1 MGHRA, CDR2 YSYEKL. This chain's CDR3 is CASSQDFGGNTEAFF. CDR3 sequence (DNA): TGCGCCAGCAGCCAAGATTTCGGGGGGAACACTGAAGCTTTCTTT.

This clonotype was counted at least ten times. J is TRBJ2-7 and V is TRBV5-1, with TRBD2 identical over 14 bases. With V trimmed by 2 bases and J by 6 bases, 7 bases remained unmatched. Per the germline V gene, CDR1 is SGHRS and CDR2 is YFSETQ. The CDR3 has 16 residues. CDR3 protein: CASSFGLAGGLFEQYF. CDR3 nucleotide sequence: TGCGCCAGCAGCTTTGGACTAGCGGGAGGTTTATTCGAGCAGTACTTC. Full variable domain (rest looked up from reference TRBV5-1 and TRBJ2-7): KAGVTQTPRYLIKTRGQQVTLSCSPISGHRSVSWYQQTPGQGLQFLFEYFSETQRNKGNFPGRFSGRQFSNSRSEMNVSTLELGDSALYLCASSFGLAGGLFEQYFGPGTRLTVT.

This clonotype was seen many times. J is TRBJ2-6 and V is TRBV12-3 or TRBV12-4; no definite D call. V lost 2 bases and J lost 4, with 9 bases in between. The CDR3 extends over 15 amino acids. CDR3 in DNA: TGTGCCAGCAGTTTAAATGGGGTAGGGGCCAACGTCCTGACTTTC. This sequence encodes CASSLNGVGANVLTF.

This clonotype appeared many times. V gene TRBV20-1 combines with J gene TRBJ2-7; D may be TRBD1 or TRBD2 (5 bases each). Per the germline V gene, CDR1 is DFQATT and CDR2 is SNEGSKA (reference sequence). The ends were cut back, 0 bases at V and 4 bases at J, with 10 bases in the middle. This CDR3 is 13 amino acids long. CDR3 sequence reads: CSAREGPGYEQYF. CDR3 sequence (DNA): TGCAGTGCTAGAGAGGGACCTGGGTACGAGCAGTACTTC.

The sample holds many counts of this clonotype. The V and J genes are TRBV5-1 and TRBJ1-6, with a possible D match to TRBD1 (5 bases). The CDR3 extends over 13 amino acids. From germline, CDR1 is SGHRS and CDR2 YFSETQ. V was cut by 2 bases and J by 5 bases, with 5 bases left in between. In DNA form, the CDR3 reads TGCGCCAGCAGCTTACAGGATAATTCACCCCTCCACTTT. Translating gives CASSLQDNSPLHF.

This clonotype has ten or more counts. The V call is TRBV6-1, the J call TRBJ2-3, with D possibly matching TRBD1 (5 bases). CDR3 size: 14 residues. Germline CDR1 and CDR2: MNHNS and SASEGT. V dropped 1 base and J dropped 2 bases, with 7 bases sitting between them. The CDR3 here is CASSEGQSTDTQYF. In DNA, the CDR3 is TGTGCCAGCAGTGAAGGACAGTCCACAGATACGCAGTATTTT.

This clonotype has a count of ten or more. The chain uses TRBV15 and TRBJ2-3; D ambiguous. Germline CDR1 and CDR2: LNHNV and YYDKDF (reference sequence). Trimming took off 0 bases at V and 3 bases at J, with 10 bases between the two ends. This CDR3 region has 15 residues. The CDR3 reads CATSRDYQETDTQYF. The CDR3 DNA follows: TGTGCCACCAGCAGAGATTACCAGGAGACAGATACGCAGTATTTT.

The sample holds many counts of this clonotype. This chain joins TRBV27 and TRBJ1-5, with a weak D call TRBD1 (6 bases). V was shortened by 6 bases and J by 5 bases, with 14 bases between the two germline ends. This CDR3 is 14 amino acids long. Germline V CDR1 and CDR2: MNHEY, SMNVEV (reference sequence). CDR3 loop: CASSWGGQHQPQHF. The CDR3 DNA reads TGTGCCAGCAGCTGGGGGGGGCAGCATCAGCCCCAGCATTTT.

This chain connects TRBV19 to TRBJ1-5; no clear D. The CDR3 has 9 residues. The germline V and J ends were trimmed by 9 bases and 9 bases, with 6 bases remaining between them. Germline CDR1 reads LNHDA; CDR2 reads SQIVND (reference sequence). The CDR3 loop is CASGRPQHF. CDR3 in DNA: TGTGCCAGCGGGAGGCCCCAGCATTTT.

This clonotype was picked up many times. The chain joins TRBV20-1 to TRBJ1-6; 11 bases are a match to TRBD1. The J segment lost 4 bases and the V segment lost 6 bases, leaving 5 bases of the junction unmatched. The V gene's germline CDR1 is DFQATT and CDR2 SNEGSKA (reference sequence). The CDR3 extends over 15 amino acids. This CDR3 reads CSASDRGPYNSPLHF. Written as DNA, the CDR3 is TGCAGTGCCTCGGACAGGGGGCCGTATAATTCACCCCTCCACTTT.

At least ten counts were recorded for this clonotype. The V gene is TRBV12-3 or TRBV12-4, the J gene TRBJ1-2, with D possibly matching TRBD1 (6 bases). The V end lost 5 bases, the J end lost 4 bases, and 11 bases lay between the germline ends. CDR3 length: 13 residues. Written as DNA, the CDR3 is TGTGCCAGCAGTCCTGACAGGACCTATGGCTACACCTTC. Protein product: CASSPDRTYGYTF.

There are many counts of this clonotype. For the CDR3, the DNA is TGTGCCAGCAGTTTACCGAGTGGGGCTCCTAGCACAGATACGCAGTATTTT. Translating gives CASSLPSGAPSTDTQYF. V gene TRBV12-3 or TRBV12-4 combines with J gene TRBJ2-3, with a possible D match to TRBD1 (5 bases). The ends were cut back, 2 bases at V and 0 bases at J, with 15 bases in the middle. The CDR3 spans 17 residues.

This clonotype showed up many times. The chain joins TRBV7-9 to TRBJ2-1; D call uncertain. Germline V gives CDR1 SEHNR, CDR2 FQNEAQ (reference sequence). Trimming removed 5 bases at V and 12 bases at J, with 17 bases between. The CDR3 sequence is 13 residues long. The CDR3 here is CASSPMTSAGQFF. In DNA form, the CDR3 reads TGTGCCAGCAGCCCTATGACTTCCGCAGGGCAGTTCTTC.

This clonotype has at least ten counts. The genes are TRBV13 and TRBJ2-5; 9 bases are shared with TRBD1. Germline V gene sequence: CDR1 PRHDT, CDR2 FYEKMQ (reference sequence). Germline trimming cut 3 bases from V and 2 bases from J; bases unmatched to any gene: 10. This CDR3 is 17 amino acids long. The DNA of the CDR3 is TGTGCCAGCAGCTTGTTAGGGACAGGGATACTGCAAGAGACCCAGTACTTC. It specifies CASSLLGTGILQETQYF.

This clonotype has a count of ten or more. The J gene is TRBJ2-1, the V gene TRBV5-1; 9 bases are a match to TRBD2. Per the germline V gene, CDR1 is SGHRS and CDR2 is YFSETQ. With V trimmed by 4 bases and J by 3 bases, 8 bases remained unmatched. This CDR3 is built from 16 residues. The CDR3 sequence: CASSLDGTSSYNEQFF. The CDR3 coding sequence is TGCGCCAGCAGCCTGGACGGGACTAGCAGCTACAATGAGCAGTTCTTC.

This clonotype was seen many times. The rearrangement uses TRBV29-1 and TRBJ2-1; D not resolved. Germline V gene data show CDR1 as SQVTM and CDR2 as ANQGSEA. There are 10 residues in the CDR3. With 2 bases removed from V and 9 bases from J, the gap between germline ends came to 5 bases. The CDR3 bases are TGCAGCGTTGAAACGGTTGAGCAGTTCTTC. Translating gives CSVETVEQFF.

The sample holds many counts of this clonotype. The rearrangement joins TRBV4-2 to TRBJ2-1, with D perhaps TRBD2 (5 bases). This CDR3 has 14 amino acids. Germline values: CDR1 LGHNA, CDR2 YNFKEQ. V was pared by 0 bases and J by 7 bases, with 10 bases between. In DNA, the CDR3 is TGTGCCAGCAGCCAAGAATATAGCGAAAATGAGCAGTTCTTC. This gives the protein CASSQEYSENEQFF.

CDR3 in amino acids: CAWSSGNYNEQFF. The CDR3 nucleotides read TGTGCCTGGAGTTCAGGGAATTACAATGAGCAGTTCTTC. This chain connects TRBV30 to TRBJ2-1; weak D call: TRBD1 (5 bases). This CDR3 comprises 13 residues. Germline CDR1 reads GTSNPN; CDR2 reads SVGIG (reference sequence). Trimming removed 2 bases at V and 4 bases at J, with 9 bases between. Looking up the rest from reference TRBV30 and TRBJ2-1 gives the full variable domain: SQTIHQWPATLVQPVGSPLSLECTVEGTSNPNLYWYRQAAGRGLQLLFYSVGIGQISSEVPQNLSASRPQDRQFILSSKKLLLSDSGFYLCAWSSGNYNEQFFGPGTRLTVL.

This clonotype was detected ten times or more. The genes are TRBV4-2 and TRBJ2-1; D might be TRBD1 (6 bases). Germline V CDR1 and CDR2: LGHNA, YNFKEQ. The CDR3 contains 16 residues. Trimming left V 5 bases short and J 2 bases short, with 16 bases between. CDR3 protein: CASSAGELWAYNEQFF. The CDR3 DNA is TGTGCCAGCAGCGCAGGGGAGCTTTGGGCCTACAATGAGCAGTTCTTC.

At least ten counts were recorded for this clonotype. The chain is built from TRBV24-1 and TRBJ1-1, with 7 bases matching TRBD1. Germline lookup yields CDR1 KGHDR and CDR2 SFDVKD. V shed 4 bases, J shed 0 bases, and the junction held 7 bases outside the gene matches. CDR3 length: 16 residues. The CDR3, as DNA: TGTGCCACCAGTGACTCCGGGACAGCTATGAACACTGAAGCTTTCTTT. Amino acid sequence: CATSDSGTAMNTEAFF.